The next 10 T cell receptor beta chains were all read from a single sample in a study of blood T cell repertoires in COVID-19. Profiling relied on immunoSEQ multiplex PCR, and the TCRdb table lists in-frame clones only, not all of them. The sample lists approximately 360,000 clones, roughly 89% occurring once. Sequenced material: peripheral blood. The receptors come from a man between 18 and 35 years old with active or convalescent COVID-19.

The gene calls are TRBV11-2 and TRBJ2-7, with 8 bases lining up with TRBD1. V gave up 6 bases and J gave up 2 bases; unmatched junction bases: 6. CDR1 and CDR2 (germline): SGHAT, FQNNGV. This CDR3 contains 14 residues. CDR3 nucleotide sequence: TGTGCCAGCAGGACGACAGGGGATACCTACGAGCAGTACTTC. Protein: CASRTTGDTYEQYF.

The CDR3: CASMRLAGDNSPLHF. The CDR3 coding sequence is TGTGCCAGTATGCGCCTGGCGGGAGATAATTCACCCCTCCACTTT. V usage is TRBV19 and J usage is TRBJ1-6; D unclear. The CDR3 runs to 15 residues. Trimming stripped 7 bases from V and 5 bases from J, with 15 bases between. The V gene's germline CDR1 is LNHDA and CDR2 SQIVND (reference sequence).

The V and J genes are TRBV9 and TRBJ2-3; D possibly corresponds to TRBD1 (6 bases). The CDR3 loop spans 14 amino acids. CDR1 is SGDLS and CDR2 is YYNGEE in the germline V gene. The V end was cut by 2 bases, the J end by 0 bases, with 7 bases between. The CDR3 here is CASSVGASTDTQYF. Here the CDR3 DNA reads TGTGCCAGCAGCGTGGGGGCTAGCACAGATACGCAGTATTTT. Filled out from reference TRBV9 and TRBJ2-3, the complete variable domain reads DSGVTQTPKHLITATGQRVTLRCSPRSGDLSVYWYQQSLDQGLQFLIQYYNGEERAKGNILERFSAQQFPDLHSELNLSSLELGDSALYFCASSVGASTDTQYFGPGTRLTVL.

CDR3 sequence: CASRDRGFGTGELFF. DNA for the CDR3: TGTGCCAGCAGGGACAGGGGGTTTGGCACCGGGGAGCTGTTTTTT. V usage is TRBV2 and J usage is TRBJ2-2; 10 bases fit TRBD1. This CDR3 region has 15 residues. J gave up 4 bases and V 6 bases, and 5 bases lay outside the gene matches. The germline V gene encodes CDR1 SNHLY and CDR2 FYNNEI.

The rearrangement joins TRBV19 to TRBJ1-2; TRBD1 agrees at 9 bases. Germline CDR1 is LNHDA and CDR2 is SQIVND (reference sequence). This CDR3 contains 14 residues. Trimming at V came to 4 bases and at J to 8 bases, leaving 8 bases not matched to a gene. The CDR3 region has the DNA TGTGCCAGTAGTACCTCAACAGGGGGCGCAGGCTACACCTTC. Its protein is CASSTSTGGAGYTF.

V is TRBV27 and J is TRBJ1-2; D is possibly TRBD1 (6 bases). The germline V gene has CDR1 MNHEY and CDR2 SMNVEV (reference sequence). CDR3 length: 15 amino acids. Trimming left V 8 bases short and J 0 bases short, with 16 bases between. This CDR3 reads CASRARDIPNYGYTF. In DNA form, the CDR3 reads TGTGCCAGCCGGGCCCGGGACATTCCTAACTATGGCTACACCTTC.

This clone was counted once. The rearrangement uses TRBV30 and TRBJ1-6; no reliable D call. This CDR3 contains 14 residues. CDR1 and CDR2 from the germline V gene are GTSNPN and SVGIG (reference sequence). Trimming removed 7 bases at V and 6 bases at J, with 16 bases between. The CDR3 region is CASEMAAGNSPLHF. CDR3 sequence (DNA): TGTGCCTCGGAGATGGCGGCTGGTAATTCACCCCTCCACTTT.

The chain is built from TRBV13 and TRBJ2-7; 10 bases agree with TRBD2. The CDR3 is made up of 16 amino acids. Germline assignment: CDR1 PRHDT and CDR2 FYEKMQ (reference sequence). Trimming removed 5 bases from V and 4 bases from J; junction bases left unmatched: 11. CDR3 sequence: CASSHPRAGGSYEQYF. The CDR3 region has the DNA TGTGCCAGCAGCCATCCGCGAGCGGGAGGGTCGTACGAGCAGTACTTC.

The chain uses TRBV7-2 and TRBJ2-7, with D unresolved. CDR1 is SGHTA, CDR2 FQGNSA, per germline. The length of the CDR3 is 14 residues. V was trimmed by 5 bases and J by 1 base, leaving 12 bases between them. For the CDR3, the DNA is TGTGCCAGCAGCCCCGGCGGCCGATCCTACGAGCAGTACTTC. Amino acid sequence: CASSPGGRSYEQYF.

V and J are TRBV9 and TRBJ2-7; maybe TRBD2 (7 bases). This CDR3 is 14 amino acids long. Germline CDR1 is SGDLS and CDR2 is YYNGEE. Between the trimmed V and J ends, which lost 0 bases and 2 bases, there was a span of 9 bases. This chain's CDR3 is CASSVGGGPYEQYF. In nucleotides, the CDR3 is TGTGCCAGCAGCGTAGGGGGGGGGCCCTACGAGCAGTACTTC.